Following are 23 T cell receptor beta chains from one sample sequenced in a study of spatial heterogeneity in lung cancer. Documented time point: sample taken at primary tumor resection. Their recognized antigens are unknown. The study's findings and limits: The number of expanded tumor alpha and beta chains correlated with mutation number.

MiXCR, run by TCRdb on the 5' RACE reads, gives a single entry per CDR3 protein. The sample holds fewer than 10,000 distinct CDR3 sequences, around 7% seen once. The sequencing used lung tumor tissue, collected at surgery. The receptors shown here come from a female donor with early-stage non-small cell lung cancer.

This clonotype was counted ten times or more. Sequence at one end of the junction differs from germline and may be a read error. The chain links TRBV27 to TRBJ2-2; either TRBD1 or TRBD2 may fit D (6 bases each). The CDR3 spans 18 residues. Germline V gene data show CDR1 as MNHEY and CDR2 as SMNVEV (reference sequence). The CDR3 DNA follows: TGTGCCAGCAGTTTATCACCCCCCGGACAGACCCGAGGCGGGGAGCCGTTTTTT. It encodes CASSLSPPGQTRGGEPFF.

This clonotype is medium-sized. The chain couples TRBV7-3 to TRBJ2-2; D might be TRBD2 (5 bases). The CDR3 is made up of 15 amino acids. V dropped 2 bases and J dropped 6 bases, with 13 bases sitting between them. Per germline, CDR1 SGHTA and CDR2 FQGTGA. CDR3 amino acids: CASSLPGGGSGELFF. CDR3 bases: TGTGCCAGCAGCTTACCGGGCGGCGGGTCCGGGGAGCTGTTTTTT.

The table lists this clonotype with many counts. The chain recombines TRBV5-1 with TRBJ2-1, with D tentatively TRBD2 (6 bases). V dropped 7 bases and J dropped 0 bases, with 14 bases sitting between them. This CDR3 comprises 15 residues. Germline V CDR1 and CDR2: SGHRS, YFSETQ. CDR3 sequence (DNA): TGCGCCAGCCGTAGCGGAGGATTCTCCTACAATGAGCAGTTCTTC. It specifies CASRSGGFSYNEQFF.

The CDR3 DNA follows: TGTGCCAGCAGTCGGCAGGGGGCTACAGATACGCAGTATTTT. This codes for CASSRQGATDTQYF. The chain recombines TRBV12-3 or TRBV12-4 with TRBJ2-3; TRBD1 agrees at 8 bases. CDR3 length: 14 amino acids. The trim removed 5 bases at V and 3 bases at J, leaving 4 bases unmatched.

This clonotype is termed medium-sized. The chain employs TRBV5-6 and TRBJ2-1; 10 bases agree with TRBD1. The V segment lost 3 bases and the J segment 7 bases; nucleotides outside the gene matches: 4. The CDR3 runs 14 residues. The germline V gene has CDR1 SGHDT and CDR2 YYEEEE. The CDR3 protein is CASSSTGGRNEQFF. DNA of the CDR3: TGTGCCAGCAGCTCGACAGGGGGCCGGAATGAGCAGTTCTTC.

This chain connects TRBV7-2 to TRBJ2-3, with D perhaps given as TRBD1 or TRBD2 (5 bases each). The CDR3 is 14 amino acids. Germline assignment: CDR1 SGHTA and CDR2 FQGNSA. Trimming shortened V by 2 bases and J by 3 bases, and 9 bases separated the two germline ends. The CDR3 DNA is TGTGCCAGCAGCTTAAGACAGCGGACAGATACGCAGTATTTT. Amino acid sequence: CASSLRQRTDTQYF.

By its share, this clonotype is medium-sized. The rearrangement links TRBV5-1 to TRBJ1-4; possibly TRBD1 for D (5 bases). V lost 7 bases, J lost 4 bases, and 17 bases lay in between. The CDR3 covers 15 residues. Germline V gene sequence: CDR1 SGHRS, CDR2 YFSETQ. CDR3 sequence: CASRSRAGSNEKLFF. The DNA of the CDR3 is TGCGCCAGCCGGTCCCGGGCAGGGAGTAATGAAAAACTGTTTTTT.

This clonotype was observed many times. CDR3 amino acids: CASSYWLRTTAHSPLHF. The CDR3 region has the DNA TGTGCCAGCAGTTATTGGTTACGGACTACAGCGCATTCACCCCTCCACTTT. The chain recombines TRBV6-5 with TRBJ1-6; no reliable D call. The germline CDR1 and CDR2 sequences are MNHEY and SVGAGI. This CDR3 is built from 17 residues. Trimming took 3 bases from V and 8 from J, leaving 20 bases between them.

This clonotype was seen many times. This chain uses TRBV10-3 with TRBJ2-3, with TRBD2 as a possible D gene (6 bases). Germline values: CDR1 ENHRY, CDR2 SYGVKD. CDR3 length: 13 amino acids. V was cut by 7 bases and J by 0 bases, with 8 bases left in between. Here the CDR3 reads CAITGTSTDTQYF. The CDR3 nucleotides read TGTGCCATCACGGGGACTAGCACAGATACGCAGTATTTT.

This clonotype was picked up many times. The V call is TRBV3-1, the J call TRBJ2-2, with a tentative D call TRBD2 (5 bases). The CDR3 covers 16 residues. Germline V gene lookup returns CDR1 LGHDT and CDR2 YNNKEL (reference sequence). V lost 0 bases and J 7 bases, leaving 15 bases between the germline ends. In nucleotides, the CDR3 is TGTGCCAGCAGCCAAGATATTTTAGCGCGTTACGGGGAGCTGTTTTTT. Amino acid sequence: CASSQDILARYGELFF.

The sample holds many counts of this clonotype. The CDR3 loop reads CASSSLGTQYF. The CDR3 DNA reads as TGTGCCAGCAGCTCCCTAGGAACCCAGTACTTC. V is TRBV7-2 and J is TRBJ2-5, with D uncertain. V lost 4 bases and J 8 bases, leaving 8 bases between the germline ends. Germline V gives CDR1 SGHTA, CDR2 FQGNSA. CDR3 size: 11 residues.

By share of the sample, this clonotype is medium-sized. The chain employs TRBV20-1 and TRBJ1-1; D not resolved. V lost 3 bases and J lost 2, with 4 bases in between. Germline CDR1 is DFQATT and CDR2 is SNEGSKA (reference sequence). The CDR3 totals 11 residues. CDR3 DNA sequence: TGCAGTGCTAGTGGAAACACTGAAGCTTTCTTT. Amino acids: CSASGNTEAFF.

The chain couples TRBV27 to TRBJ1-5; 10 bases are a match to TRBD1. Germline loops: CDR1 MNHEY, CDR2 SMNVEV (reference sequence). V was pared by 5 bases and J by 11 bases, with 9 bases of the junction left unmatched. The CDR3 has 14 amino acids. CDR3 loop: CASSQDRGRGTQHF. The CDR3 DNA sequence: TGTGCCAGCAGTCAGGACAGGGGGAGAGGGACCCAGCATTTT.

This clonotype was counted ten times or more. The chain combines TRBV20-1 with TRBJ1-1; D perhaps matches TRBD1 (5 bases). Germline V lookup: CDR1 DFQATT, CDR2 SNEGSKA (reference sequence). The CDR3 consists of 13 residues. V lost 1 base and J 3 bases, leaving 9 bases between the germline ends. For the CDR3, the DNA is TGCAGTGCTAGAGGGGGGACGGACACTGAAGCTTTCTTT. It translates to CSARGGTDTEAFF.

By share of the sample, this clonotype is medium-sized. The junction differs from germline at one of its ends, possibly a read error. This chain joins TRBV2 and TRBJ1-2; D perhaps matches TRBD1 (6 bases). From germline, CDR1 is SNHLY and CDR2 FYNNEI. There are 12 residues in the CDR3. The CDR3 sequence: CASTRNRAFLTF. The CDR3 DNA sequence: TGTGCCAGCACCCGGAACAGGGCGTTTCTCACTTTC.

This clonotype was seen ten or more times. V gene TRBV2 combines with J gene TRBJ1-2, with 7 bases identical to TRBD1. The CDR3 has 11 amino acids. From germline, CDR1 is SNHLY and CDR2 FYNNEI. Trimming took 11 bases from V and 10 from J; bases not matched to a gene: 10. Here the CDR3 DNA reads TGTGCCCGCCGACAGGGCTCTTTCTACACCTTC. Its protein is CARRQGSFYTF.

There are a few counts of this clonotype. CDR3 amino acids: CASSSRTGTSGGGQQYF. The CDR3 nucleotides read TGTGCCAGCAGCTCCCGTACCGGGACTAGCGGGGGGGGGCAGCAGTACTTC. V gene TRBV7-8 combines with J gene TRBJ2-7; the match to TRBD2 covers 16 bases. Germline-derived CDR1 and CDR2 are SGHVS and FQNEAQ. The trim removed 4 bases at V and 8 bases at J, leaving 11 bases unmatched. This CDR3 is 17 amino acids long.

By share, this clonotype ranks as medium-sized. CDR3 nucleotides: TGTGCCAGCAGTCGGCGACAGGAACCGCAGTATTTT. Residues: CASSRRQEPQYF. The chain employs TRBV12-3 or TRBV12-4 and TRBJ2-3, with D maybe TRBD1 (6 bases). The CDR3 totals 12 residues. With 5 bases removed from V and 10 bases from J, the gap between germline ends came to 13 bases.

This clonotype has a count of ten or more. The V and J genes are TRBV20-1 and TRBJ2-3; no clear D gene. Germline values: CDR1 DFQATT, CDR2 SNEGSKA (reference sequence). V was trimmed by 4 bases and J by 2 bases, leaving 19 bases between them. The CDR3 covers 16 residues. The CDR3 loop reads CSANDRDKDLTDTQYF. For the CDR3, the DNA is TGCAGTGCTAACGACCGCGACAAGGACCTCACAGATACGCAGTATTTT.

Sample share makes this clonotype medium-sized. V is TRBV7-2 and J is TRBJ1-2; D is ambiguous. Germline V gene lookup returns CDR1 SGHTA and CDR2 FQGNSA. CDR3 length: 16 residues. Trimming removed 1 base from V and 6 bases from J, with 18 bases in between. The DNA of the CDR3 is TGTGCCAGCAGCTTAGAGAAACTCGGCGGGGTTCATGGCTACACCTTC. Residues: CASSLEKLGGVHGYTF.

By sample share, this clonotype is medium-sized (0.01 to 0.1%). The chain combines TRBV11-2 with TRBJ2-7, with D perhaps matching TRBD1 or TRBD2 (5 bases each). This CDR3 comprises 16 residues. Trimming left V 1 base short and J 4 bases short, with 17 bases between. Germline V gives CDR1 SGHAT, CDR2 FQNNGV. The CDR3 here is CASSLVDRDPAYEQYF. The DNA for the CDR3 is TGTGCCAGCAGCTTAGTTGACCGGGACCCTGCTTACGAGCAGTACTTC.

Judged by abundance, this clonotype is large. The chain carries TRBV4-2 and TRBJ2-2; 7 bases line up with TRBD1. The CDR3 totals 16 residues. The junction had 8 bases not matched to a gene; V was cut back by 0 bases and J by 7 bases. Germline V gene sequence: CDR1 LGHNA, CDR2 YNFKEQ. CDR3 sequence: CASSQEPTGVGGELFF. The CDR3 DNA reads TGTGCCAGCAGCCAAGAGCCAACAGGGGTTGGCGGGGAGCTGTTTTTT.

In this sample, this clonotype turned up many times. The chain couples TRBV20-1 to TRBJ1-2, with D possibly TRBD1 on 6 matching bases. Germline assignment: CDR1 DFQATT and CDR2 SNEGSKA (reference sequence). V shed 5 bases and J shed 4 bases, with 17 bases lying between them. This CDR3 spans 14 amino acids. The CDR3 DNA reads TGCAGTGCTGGCTCAGGGGAGGGGTCCTATGGCTACACCTTC. This codes for CSAGSGEGSYGYTF.